These T cell receptor beta chains were read from a single sample in a study of T cell responses to AZD1222 COVID-19 vaccine. TCRdb's copy holds only in-frame clones and misses some; the assay was immunoSEQ multiplex PCR. The sample includes around 150,000 clones, 85% to 95% of them seen just once. Material: peripheral blood, obtained on day 0 of AZD1222 vaccination. The source is an adult in good health. Both conserved end residues are part of each CDR3. Each record gives: clone size, J gene, V gene, D gene, CDR3 protein. D genes are given only for firm matches. Size is omitted from some rows. Given values are once, few, many or a class for expanded clones.

-	TRBJ2-7	TRBV6-1	-	CASSEASWQGNYEQYF
few	TRBJ1-1	TRBV6-6	TRBD1	CASSLGQGNSQTFF
-	TRBJ2-7	TRBV7-7	TRBD2	CASSPSGSSYEQYF
-	TRBJ2-1	TRBV7-6	-	CASSLLTTSYNEQFF
-	TRBJ1-6	TRBV30	-	CAWSRGGGFYSPLHF
-	TRBJ2-3	TRBV11-2	-	CASSSLGGTDTQYF
-	TRBJ1-2	TRBV29-1	TRBD1	CSVDPRQGDGYTF
-	TRBJ1-2	TRBV28	-	CASSRVGIIYGYTF
-	TRBJ2-7	TRBV5-1	TRBD1	CASSSAGGSYEQYF
once	TRBJ1-4	TRBV4-2	-	CASRPAGGANEKLFF
-	TRBJ1-6	TRBV24-1	-	CASRLRRKSSYNSPLHF
-	TRBJ2-2	TRBV30	TRBD2	CAWTGGLAGGYGELFF
-	TRBJ2-7	TRBV10-1	-	CASSESIRDNSYEQYF
-	TRBJ1-2	TRBV5-5	TRBD1	CASSPSGTGGLQGGYTF
-	TRBJ2-1	TRBV24-1	-	CATSAGGGYNEQFF
-	TRBJ1-1	TRBV28	-	CASSFRNTEAFF
-	TRBJ2-7	TRBV27	TRBD1	CASSLSGTDSYEQYF
-	TRBJ1-6	TRBV6-6	-	CASSSPGFYSPLHF
-	TRBJ1-1	TRBV27	-	CASSLTLTEAFF
few	TRBJ2-2	TRBV3-1/TRBV3-2	-	CASSYQRAGELFF
-	TRBJ2-7	TRBV5-4	TRBD2	CASSLDGGGSYEQYF
few	TRBJ1-2	TRBV7-2	TRBD1	CASSYDRGLFYGYTF
-	TRBJ2-7	TRBV6-5	-	CASSYYGPSYEQYF
-	TRBJ2-7	TRBV12-2	-	CASRLDASGSSEQYF
-	TRBJ2-2	TRBV5-1	TRBD1	CASSSRGQPNTGELFF
-	TRBJ1-6	TRBV6-5	-	CASKEGSYNSPLHF
-	TRBJ2-7	TRBV7-9	TRBD1	CASSQYYRGDLYEQYF
-	TRBJ1-1	TRBV27	TRBD1	CASSILPGQGEGTEAFF
-	TRBJ1-3	TRBV5-4	-	CASSSRRDTSGNTIYF
-	TRBJ2-3	TRBV6-5	TRBD1	CASRTTGAGTDTQYF
-	TRBJ1-1	TRBV27	-	CASSLIGGNTEAFF
-	TRBJ1-6	TRBV30	-	CAWTTQRGLTPLHF
once	TRBJ1-6	TRBV12-5	-	CASGNPGPQGRSPLHF
few	TRBJ1-5	TRBV12-3/TRBV12-4	-	CASSWDNNQPQHF
-	TRBJ1-1	TRBV20-1	-	CSARVYRMPFF
once	TRBJ2-1	TRBV5-5	TRBD1	CASSLDRGHEQFF
-	TRBJ1-2	TRBV14	TRBD1	CASSPGTGVGMYGYTF
-	TRBJ1-2	TRBV27	-	CASSPAGRNYGYTF
-	TRBJ2-2	TRBV7-2	TRBD2	CASSLRVGLAANTGELFF
-	TRBJ1-2	TRBV18	-	CASSLLPDRTDNYGYTF